The present T cell receptor beta chain was sequenced within a study of sequential checkpoint blockade in melanoma. On this clone: As yet, its antigen is unknown.

CDR1 and CDR2 (germline): SGHNT, YENEEA. V lost 5 bases, J lost 8 bases, and 8 bases stayed unmatched. The CDR3 is made up of 15 amino acids. The study, taken as a whole, reports: Patients with week-13 increases in T-cell fraction and clonality benefited about 30 times more often.

Treatment: randomized to nivolumab then ipilimumab (arm A) or the reverse (arm B). Data came from immunoSEQ multiplex PCR; TCRdb stores just in-frame clones and leaves some out. The sample has 35,000 to 40,000 clones; roughly 32% are singletons. The chain couples TRBV11-3 to TRBJ2-1, with 11 bases identical to TRBD2. The sequence came from a human donor with melanoma. Sequencing was performed on tumor tissue (inferred from file names), taken from a patient given nivolumab and ipilimumab in sequence. The CDR3 reads CASSVTSGGGDEQFF. Written as DNA, the CDR3 is TGTGCCAGCAGCGTCACTAGCGGGGGTGGGGATGAGCAGTTCTTC.